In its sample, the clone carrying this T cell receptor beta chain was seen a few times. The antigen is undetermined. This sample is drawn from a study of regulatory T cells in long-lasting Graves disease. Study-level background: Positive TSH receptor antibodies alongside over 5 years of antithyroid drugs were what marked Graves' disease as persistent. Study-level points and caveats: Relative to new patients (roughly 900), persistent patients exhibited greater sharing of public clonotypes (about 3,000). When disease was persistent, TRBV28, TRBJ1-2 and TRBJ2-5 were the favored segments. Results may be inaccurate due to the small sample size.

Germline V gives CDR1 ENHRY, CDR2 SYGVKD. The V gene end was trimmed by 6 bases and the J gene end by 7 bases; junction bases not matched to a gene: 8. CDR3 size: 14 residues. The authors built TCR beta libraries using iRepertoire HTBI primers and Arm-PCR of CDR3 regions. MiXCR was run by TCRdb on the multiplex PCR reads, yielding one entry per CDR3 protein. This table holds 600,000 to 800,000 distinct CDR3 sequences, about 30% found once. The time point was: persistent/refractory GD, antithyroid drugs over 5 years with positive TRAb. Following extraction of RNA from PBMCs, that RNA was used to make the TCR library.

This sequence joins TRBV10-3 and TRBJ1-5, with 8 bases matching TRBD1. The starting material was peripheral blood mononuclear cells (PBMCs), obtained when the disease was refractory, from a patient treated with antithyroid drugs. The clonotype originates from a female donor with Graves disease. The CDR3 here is CAIRATGANQPQHF. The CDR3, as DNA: TGTGCCATCAGGGCGACAGGGGCGAACCAGCCCCAGCATTTT.